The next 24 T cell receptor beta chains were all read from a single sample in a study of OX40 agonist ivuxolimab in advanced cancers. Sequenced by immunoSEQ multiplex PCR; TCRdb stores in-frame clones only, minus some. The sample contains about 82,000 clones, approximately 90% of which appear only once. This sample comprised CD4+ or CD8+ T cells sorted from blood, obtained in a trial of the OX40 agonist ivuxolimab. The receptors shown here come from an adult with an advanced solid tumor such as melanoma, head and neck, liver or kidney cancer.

CDR3 amino acids: CASTPGGNSYNEQFF. DNA for the CDR3: TGTGCCAGCACCCCGGGGGGGAACTCCTACAATGAGCAGTTCTTC. The chain employs TRBV2 and TRBJ2-1, with 8 bases aligning to TRBD2. V lost 7 bases, J lost 0 bases, and 5 bases stayed unmatched. Germline CDR1 reads SNHLY; CDR2 reads FYNNEI. The CDR3 length is 15 residues.

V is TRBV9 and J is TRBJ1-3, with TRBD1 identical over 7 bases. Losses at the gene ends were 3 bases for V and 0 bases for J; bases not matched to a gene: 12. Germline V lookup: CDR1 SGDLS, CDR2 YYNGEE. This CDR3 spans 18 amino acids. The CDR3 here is CASSGGRQGPSSGNTIYF. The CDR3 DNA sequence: TGTGCCAGCAGCGGGGGAAGACAGGGCCCGAGCTCTGGAAACACCATATATTTT. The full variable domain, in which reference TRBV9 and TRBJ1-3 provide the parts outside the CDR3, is DSGVTQTPKHLITATGQRVTLRCSPRSGDLSVYWYQQSLDQGLQFLIQYYNGEERAKGNILERFSAQQFPDLHSELNLSSLELGDSALYFCASSGGRQGPSSGNTIYFGEGSWLTVV.

The CDR3 bases are TGTGCCAGCAGCCAAGATCATGTTAGCGGGGTCTCAGATACGCAGTATTTT. It is translated as CASSQDHVSGVSDTQYF. The V call is TRBV14, the J call TRBJ2-3, with 8 positions matching TRBD2. V lost 0 bases, J lost 4 bases, and 9 bases stayed unmatched. The CDR3 runs to 17 residues. CDR1 is SGHDN and CDR2 is FVKESK in the germline V gene.

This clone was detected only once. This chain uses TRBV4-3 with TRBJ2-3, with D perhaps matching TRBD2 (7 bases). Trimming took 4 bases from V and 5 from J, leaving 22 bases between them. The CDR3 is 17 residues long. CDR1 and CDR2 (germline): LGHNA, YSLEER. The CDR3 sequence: CASSLNRAGLVGDTQYF. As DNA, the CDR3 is TGCGCCAGCAGCCTAAACAGGGCCGGACTAGTGGGAGATACGCAGTATTTT.

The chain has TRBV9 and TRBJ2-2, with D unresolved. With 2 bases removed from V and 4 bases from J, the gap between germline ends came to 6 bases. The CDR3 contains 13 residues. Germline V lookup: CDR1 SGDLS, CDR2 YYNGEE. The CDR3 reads CASSVPLTGELFF. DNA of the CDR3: TGTGCCAGCAGCGTCCCCCTCACCGGGGAGCTGTTTTTT.

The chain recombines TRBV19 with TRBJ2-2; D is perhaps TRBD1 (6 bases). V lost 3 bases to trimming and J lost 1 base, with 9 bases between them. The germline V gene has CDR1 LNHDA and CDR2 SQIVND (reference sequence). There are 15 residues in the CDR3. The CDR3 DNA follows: TGTGCCAGTAGTATGTTACAGGGGAACACCGGGGAGCTGTTTTTT. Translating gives CASSMLQGNTGELFF.

CDR3 region: CASSPGEGYEQYF. In DNA form, the CDR3 reads TGCGCCAGCAGCCCGGGGGAGGGCTACGAGCAGTACTTC. V gene TRBV4-1 combines with J gene TRBJ2-7; TRBD2 matches 7 bases. V lost 4 bases, J lost 3 bases, and 3 bases stayed unmatched. Germline V CDR1 and CDR2: MGHRA, YSYEKL. The CDR3 has 13 residues.

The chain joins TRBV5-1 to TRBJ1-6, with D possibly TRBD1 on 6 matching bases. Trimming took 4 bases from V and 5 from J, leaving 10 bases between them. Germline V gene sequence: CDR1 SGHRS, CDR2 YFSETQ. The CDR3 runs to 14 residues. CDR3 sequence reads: CASSNTGNNSPLHF. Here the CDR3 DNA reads TGCGCCAGCAGCAATACAGGGAATAATTCACCCCTCCACTTT.

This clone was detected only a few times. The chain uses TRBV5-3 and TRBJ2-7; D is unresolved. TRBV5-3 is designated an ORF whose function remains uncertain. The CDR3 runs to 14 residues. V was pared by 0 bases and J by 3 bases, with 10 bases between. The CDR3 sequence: CARSLARTYYEQYF. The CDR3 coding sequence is TGTGCCAGAAGCTTGGCCCGGACGTACTACGAGCAGTACTTC.

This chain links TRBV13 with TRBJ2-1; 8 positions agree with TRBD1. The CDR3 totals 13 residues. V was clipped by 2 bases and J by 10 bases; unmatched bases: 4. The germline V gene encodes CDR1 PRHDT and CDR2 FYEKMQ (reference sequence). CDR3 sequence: CASSLQGAGEQFF. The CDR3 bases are TGTGCCAGCAGCTTACAGGGGGCGGGGGAGCAGTTCTTC.

In nucleotides, the CDR3 is TGTGCCTGGGACTTTGGGCCGGATTCACCCCTCCACTTT. It yields the protein CAWDFGPDSPLHF. The chain joins TRBV30 to TRBJ1-6; D is unclear. The V end was cut by 5 bases, the J end by 8 bases, with 13 bases between. The V gene's germline CDR1 is GTSNPN and CDR2 SVGIG (reference sequence). The CDR3 extends over 13 amino acids.

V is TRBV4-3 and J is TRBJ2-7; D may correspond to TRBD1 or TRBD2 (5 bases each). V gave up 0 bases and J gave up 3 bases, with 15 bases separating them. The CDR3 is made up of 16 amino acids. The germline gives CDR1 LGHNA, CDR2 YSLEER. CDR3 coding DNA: TGCGCCAGCAGCCAAGATAGAGGGACCTGGGGCTACGAGCAGTACTTC. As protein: CASSQDRGTWGYEQYF.

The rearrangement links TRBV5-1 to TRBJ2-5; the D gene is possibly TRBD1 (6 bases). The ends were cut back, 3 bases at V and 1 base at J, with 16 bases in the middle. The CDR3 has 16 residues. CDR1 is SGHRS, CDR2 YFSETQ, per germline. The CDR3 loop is CASSSPGVEAQETQYF. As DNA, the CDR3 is TGCGCCAGCAGCTCCCCAGGGGTTGAGGCCCAAGAGACCCAGTACTTC. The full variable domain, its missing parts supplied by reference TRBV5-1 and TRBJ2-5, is KAGVTQTPRYLIKTRGQQVTLSCSPISGHRSVSWYQQTPGQGLQFLFEYFSETQRNKGNFPGRFSGRQFSNSRSEMNVSTLELGDSALYLCASSSPGVEAQETQYFGPGTRLLVL.

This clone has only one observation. CDR3 sequence: CASSPLGGGHYEQYF. The CDR3 bases are TGTGCCAGCAGCCCCCTCGGGGGGGGGCACTACGAGCAGTACTTC. V gene TRBV11-2 combines with J gene TRBJ2-7, with 8 nucleotides matching TRBD2. Germline lookup yields CDR1 SGHAT and CDR2 FQNNGV. CDR3 length: 15 residues. The ends lost 5 bases at V and 3 bases at J; junction bases unmatched: 9.

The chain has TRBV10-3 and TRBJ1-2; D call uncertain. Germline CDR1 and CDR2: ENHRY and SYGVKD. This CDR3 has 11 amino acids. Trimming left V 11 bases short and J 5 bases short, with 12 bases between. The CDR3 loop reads CAASEVYGYTF. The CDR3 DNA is TGTGCCGCCTCAGAGGTGTATGGCTACACCTTC.

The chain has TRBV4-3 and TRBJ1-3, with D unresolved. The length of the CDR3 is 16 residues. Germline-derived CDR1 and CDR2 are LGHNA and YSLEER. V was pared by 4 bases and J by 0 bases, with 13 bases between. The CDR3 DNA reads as TGCGCCAGCAGCCCTGACGGGGTTTACTCTGGAAACACCATATATTTT. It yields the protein CASSPDGVYSGNTIYF.

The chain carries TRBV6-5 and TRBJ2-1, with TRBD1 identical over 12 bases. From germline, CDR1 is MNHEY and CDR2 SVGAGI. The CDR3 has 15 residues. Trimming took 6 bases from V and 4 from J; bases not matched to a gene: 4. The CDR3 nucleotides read TGTGCCAGCAGCCAGGGACAGGGGGCATACAATGAGCAGTTCTTC. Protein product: CASSQGQGAYNEQFF.

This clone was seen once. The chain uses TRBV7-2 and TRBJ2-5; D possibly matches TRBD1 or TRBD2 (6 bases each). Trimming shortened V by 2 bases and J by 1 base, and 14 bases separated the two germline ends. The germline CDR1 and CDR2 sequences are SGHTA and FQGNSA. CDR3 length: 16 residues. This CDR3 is CASSLRDGGLQETQYF. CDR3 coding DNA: TGTGCCAGCAGCTTACGGGACGGGGGCCTCCAAGAGACCCAGTACTTC.

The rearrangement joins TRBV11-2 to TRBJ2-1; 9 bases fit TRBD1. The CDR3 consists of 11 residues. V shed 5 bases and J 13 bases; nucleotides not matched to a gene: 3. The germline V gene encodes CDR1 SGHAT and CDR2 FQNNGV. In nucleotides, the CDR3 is TGTGCCAGCAGCCAGGGACAGGGACAGTTCTTC. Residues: CASSQGQGQFF. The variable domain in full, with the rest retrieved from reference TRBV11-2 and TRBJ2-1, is EAGVAQSPRYKIIEKRQSVAFWCNPISGHATLYWYQQILGQGPKLLIQFQNNGVVDDSQLPKDRFSAERLKGVDSTLKIQPAKLEDSAVYLCASSQGQGQFFGPGTRLTVL.

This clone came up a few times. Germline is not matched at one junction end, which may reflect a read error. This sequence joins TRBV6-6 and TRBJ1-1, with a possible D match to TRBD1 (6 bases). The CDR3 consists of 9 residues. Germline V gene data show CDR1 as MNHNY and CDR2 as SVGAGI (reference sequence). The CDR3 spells CASEGQRVF. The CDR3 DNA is TGTGCCAGCGAAGGACAGCGAGTCTTT.

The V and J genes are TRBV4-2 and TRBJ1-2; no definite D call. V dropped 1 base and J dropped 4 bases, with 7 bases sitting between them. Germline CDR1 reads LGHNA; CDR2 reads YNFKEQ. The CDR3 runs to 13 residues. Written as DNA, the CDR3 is TGTGCCAGCAGCCAAGGGGGAACCTATGGCTACACCTTC. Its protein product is CASSQGGTYGYTF.

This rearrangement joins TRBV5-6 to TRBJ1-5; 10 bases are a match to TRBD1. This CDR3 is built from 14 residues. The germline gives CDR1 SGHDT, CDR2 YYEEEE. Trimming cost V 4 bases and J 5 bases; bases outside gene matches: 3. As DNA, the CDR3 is TGTGCCAGCAGCGGCGGGACAGGGGATCAGCCCCAGCATTTT. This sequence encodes CASSGGTGDQPQHF. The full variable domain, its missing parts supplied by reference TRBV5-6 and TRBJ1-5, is DAGVTQSPTHLIKTRGQQVTLRCSPKSGHDTVSWYQQALGQGPQFIFQYYEEEERQRGNFPDRFSGHQFPNYSSELNVNALLLGDSALYLCASSGGTGDQPQHFGDGTRLSIL.

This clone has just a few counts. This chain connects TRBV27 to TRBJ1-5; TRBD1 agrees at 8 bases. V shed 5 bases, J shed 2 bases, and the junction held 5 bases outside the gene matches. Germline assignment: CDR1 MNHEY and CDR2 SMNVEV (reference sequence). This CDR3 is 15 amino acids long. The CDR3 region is CASSPSTGGNQPQHF. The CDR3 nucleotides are TGTGCCAGCAGTCCATCGACAGGGGGCAATCAGCCCCAGCATTTT.

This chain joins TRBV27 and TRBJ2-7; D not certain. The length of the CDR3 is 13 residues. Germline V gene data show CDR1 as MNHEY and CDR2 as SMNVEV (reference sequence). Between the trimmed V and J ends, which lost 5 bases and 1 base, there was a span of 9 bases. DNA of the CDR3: TGTGCCAGCAGTACGACTGTGTCCTACGAGCAGTACTTC. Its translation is CASSTTVSYEQYF.